The rows below give T cell receptor beta chains drawn from one sample of a study of blood T cell repertoires in COVID-19. Using immunoSEQ multiplex PCR, the repertoire was profiled, and TCRdb retains in-frame clones only, with some absent. This table has a few hundred thousand clones, over 80% appearing once. Sequenced material: peripheral blood. All receptors derive from a man aged 25 to 45 who had recovered from COVID-19. Both conserved end residues are part of each CDR3. D genes are given only for firm matches. Clone size is given for some rows only: seen once, a few or many times, or a class if the clone is expanded.

size	D	V	J	CDR3	DNA
NA	NA	TRBV14	TRBJ1-2	CASSQASRYGYTF	TGTGCCAGCAGCCAAGCCTCGAGATATGGCTACACCTTC
NA	TRBD1	TRBV11-2	TRBJ2-4	CASSLEGTGWENIQYF	TGTGCCAGCAGCTTAGAGGGGACAGGGTGGGAAAACATTCAGTACTTC
once	TRBD1	TRBV27	TRBJ1-6	CASRQAGTANYNSPLHF	TGTGCCAGCAGACAAGCCGGGACAGCAAACTATAATTCACCCCTCCACTTT
NA	NA	TRBV5-1	TRBJ2-5	CASTHSGRGGQETQYF	TGCGCCAGCACCCATTCCGGTAGGGGGGGGCAAGAGACCCAGTACTTC
once	TRBD1	TRBV5-5	TRBJ1-5	CASSMDRSYQPQHF	TGTGCCAGCAGCATGGACAGGTCCTATCAGCCCCAGCATTTT
NA	TRBD1	TRBV11-2	TRBJ2-2	CASSPGQGFTGELFF	TGTGCCAGCAGTCCGGGACAGGGATTCACCGGGGAGCTGTTTTTT
NA	TRBD1	TRBV27	TRBJ1-6	CASSPVRGRLNSPLHF	TGTGCCAGCAGTCCCGTCAGGGGGCGGCTGAATTCACCCCTCCACTTT
NA	TRBD1	TRBV11-2	TRBJ1-2	CASSWGQGQGYTF	TGTGCCAGCAGCTGGGGACAGGGCCAGGGCTACACCTTC
NA	TRBD1	TRBV5-1	TRBJ1-3	CASSLRQGSSNTIYF	TGCGCCAGCAGCTTGCGACAGGGGTCGAGTAACACCATATATTTT
NA	TRBD1	TRBV24-1	TRBJ1-3	CATIGGDRVSGNTIYF	TGTGCCACCATCGGGGGGGACAGGGTTTCTGGAAACACCATATATTTT
NA	NA	TRBV28	TRBJ1-6	CASRYDKNYNSPLHF	TGTGCCAGCAGATATGACAAAAACTATAATTCACCCCTCCACTTT
NA	NA	TRBV5-1	TRBJ2-4	CASSYGQFGDIQYF	TGCGCCAGCAGCTATGGACAGTTTGGGGACATTCAGTACTTC
NA	NA	TRBV5-4	TRBJ1-1	CASKRTPAYRDLGTEAFF	TGTGCCAGCAAGCGGACGCCGGCTTATAGGGATCTAGGCACTGAAGCTTTCTTT
NA	TRBD1	TRBV5-6	TRBJ2-7	CASSRQGVNSYEQYF	TGTGCCAGCAGCCGACAGGGGGTGAACTCCTACGAGCAGTACTTC
many	TRBD1	TRBV3-1/TRBV3-2	TRBJ1-1	CASSRGQGGREAFF	TGTGCCAGCAGCCGAGGACAGGGAGGTCGTGAAGCTTTCTTT
NA	NA	TRBV9	TRBJ1-4	CASSVAGVAEKLFF	TGTGCCAGCAGCGTAGCCGGGGTCGCGGAAAAACTGTTTTTT
NA	TRBD1	TRBV7-3	TRBJ1-2	CASSTSGTGSGYTF	TGTGCCAGCAGCACCTCCGGGACAGGGTCTGGCTACACCTTC
NA	NA	TRBV7-2	TRBJ2-2	CASSLRPGINTGELFF	TGTGCCAGCAGCTTACGTCCGGGGATAAACACCGGGGAGCTGTTTTTT
many	NA	TRBV5-4	TRBJ1-1	CASSFRPTTEAFF	TGTGCCAGCAGCTTTCGCCCCACAACTGAAGCTTTCTTT
NA	TRBD2	TRBV6-4	TRBJ2-3	CASSDSASGGTDTQYF	TGTGCCAGCAGTGACTCGGCTAGCGGGGGCACAGATACGCAGTATTTT
NA	TRBD2	TRBV27	TRBJ2-2	CASRLAGDTANTGELFF	TGTGCCAGCCGACTAGCGGGGGACACCGCGAACACCGGGGAGCTGTTTTTT
NA	NA	TRBV20-1	TRBJ1-4	CSASRTDLNEKLFF	TGCAGTGCTAGTCGAACAGACCTTAATGAAAAACTGTTTTTT
NA	TRBD2	TRBV10-3	TRBJ2-3	CAISELGGSDTQYF	TGTGCCATCAGTGAGTTGGGAGGGTCAGATACGCAGTATTTT
NA	NA	TRBV29-1	TRBJ1-2	CSVGGQGLGGYTF	TGCAGCGTTGGGGGGCAGGGTTTGGGTGGCTACACCTTC
NA	TRBD2	TRBV27	TRBJ2-3	CASSLSRTSGGPDTDTQYF	TGTGCCAGCAGTTTAAGTCGGACTAGCGGGGGACCCGACACAGATACGCAGTATTTT